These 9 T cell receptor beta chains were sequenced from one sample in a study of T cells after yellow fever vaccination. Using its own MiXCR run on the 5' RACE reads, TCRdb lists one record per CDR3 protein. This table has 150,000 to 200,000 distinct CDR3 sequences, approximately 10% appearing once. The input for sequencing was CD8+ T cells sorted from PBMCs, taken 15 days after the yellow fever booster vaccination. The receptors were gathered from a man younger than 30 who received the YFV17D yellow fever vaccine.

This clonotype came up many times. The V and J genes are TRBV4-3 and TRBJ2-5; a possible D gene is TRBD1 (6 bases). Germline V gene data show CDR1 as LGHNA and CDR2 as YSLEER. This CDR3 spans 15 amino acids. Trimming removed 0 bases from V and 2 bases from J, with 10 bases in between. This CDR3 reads CASSQEGGAQETQYF. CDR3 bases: TGCGCCAGCAGCCAAGAAGGGGGAGCTCAAGAGACCCAGTACTTC.

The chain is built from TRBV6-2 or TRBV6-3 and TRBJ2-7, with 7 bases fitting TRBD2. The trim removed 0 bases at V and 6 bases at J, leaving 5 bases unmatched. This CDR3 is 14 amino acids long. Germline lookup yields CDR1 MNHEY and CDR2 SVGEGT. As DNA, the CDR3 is TGTGCCAGCAGTTACTCGACCGGCGGGGGCGAGCAGTACTTC. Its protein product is CASSYSTGGGEQYF.

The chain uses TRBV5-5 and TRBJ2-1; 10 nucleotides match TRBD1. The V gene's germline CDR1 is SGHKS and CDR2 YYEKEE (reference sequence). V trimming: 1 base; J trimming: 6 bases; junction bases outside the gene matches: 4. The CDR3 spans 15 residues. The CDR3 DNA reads TGTGCCAGCAGCTTGTTTGGGACAGGGGCCAATGAGCAGTTCTTC. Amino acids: CASSLFGTGANEQFF.

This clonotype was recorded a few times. CDR3 residues: CASSFSNDSDNEQFF. In DNA form, the CDR3 reads TGTGCCAGCAGTTTCTCGAATGACAGCGACAATGAGCAGTTCTTC. The chain recombines TRBV27 with TRBJ2-1; a weak D match, TRBD1 (5 bases). Germline V gives CDR1 MNHEY, CDR2 SMNVEV (reference sequence). V lost 3 bases to trimming and J lost 5 bases, with 14 bases between them. CDR3 length: 15 residues.

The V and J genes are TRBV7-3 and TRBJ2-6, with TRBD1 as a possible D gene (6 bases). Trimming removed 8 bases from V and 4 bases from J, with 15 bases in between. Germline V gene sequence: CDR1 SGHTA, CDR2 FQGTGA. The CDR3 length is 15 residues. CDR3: CASVGGGPGANVLTF. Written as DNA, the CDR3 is TGTGCCAGCGTTGGGGGCGGCCCGGGGGCCAACGTCCTGACTTTC.

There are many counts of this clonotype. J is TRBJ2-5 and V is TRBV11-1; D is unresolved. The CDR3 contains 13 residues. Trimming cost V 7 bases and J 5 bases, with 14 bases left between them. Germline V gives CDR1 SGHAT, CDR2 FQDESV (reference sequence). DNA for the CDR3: TGTGCCAGCACAGACGAGCTCCAGGAGACCCAGTACTTC. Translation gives CASTDELQETQYF.

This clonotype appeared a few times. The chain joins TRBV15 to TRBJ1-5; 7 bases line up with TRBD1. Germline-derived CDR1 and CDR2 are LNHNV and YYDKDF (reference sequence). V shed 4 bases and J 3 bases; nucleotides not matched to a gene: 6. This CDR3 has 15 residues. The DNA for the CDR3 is TGTGCCACCAGCACCAAGGGACAGCTCAATCAGCCCCAGCATTTT. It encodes CATSTKGQLNQPQHF.

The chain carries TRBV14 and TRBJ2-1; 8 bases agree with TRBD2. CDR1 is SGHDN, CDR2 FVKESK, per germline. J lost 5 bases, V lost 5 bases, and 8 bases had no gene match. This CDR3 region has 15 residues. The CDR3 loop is CASSGRAGGNNEQFF. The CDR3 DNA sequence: TGTGCCAGCAGCGGCCGGGCGGGGGGAAACAATGAGCAGTTCTTC. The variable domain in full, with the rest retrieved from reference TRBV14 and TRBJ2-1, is EAGVTQFPSHSVIEKGQTVTLRCDPISGHDNLYWYRRVMGKEIKFLLHFVKESKQDESGMPNNRFLAERTGGTYSTLKVQPAELEDSGVYFCASSGRAGGNNEQFFGPGTRLTVL.

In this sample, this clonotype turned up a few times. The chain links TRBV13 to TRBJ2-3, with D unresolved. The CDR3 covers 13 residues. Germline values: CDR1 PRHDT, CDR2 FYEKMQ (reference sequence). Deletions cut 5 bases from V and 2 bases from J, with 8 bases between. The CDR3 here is CASSPRITDTQYF. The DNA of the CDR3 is TGTGCCAGCAGCCCCCGCATCACAGATACGCAGTATTTT.